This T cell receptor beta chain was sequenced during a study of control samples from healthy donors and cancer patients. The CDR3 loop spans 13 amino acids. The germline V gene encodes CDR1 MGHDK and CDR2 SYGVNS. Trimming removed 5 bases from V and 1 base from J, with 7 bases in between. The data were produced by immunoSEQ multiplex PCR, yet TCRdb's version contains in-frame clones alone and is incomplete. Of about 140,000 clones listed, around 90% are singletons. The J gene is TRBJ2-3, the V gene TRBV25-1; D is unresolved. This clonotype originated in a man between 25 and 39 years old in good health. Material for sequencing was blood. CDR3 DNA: TGTGCCAGCAGTCACGGAGGCACAGATACGCAGTATTTT. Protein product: CASSHGGTDTQYF. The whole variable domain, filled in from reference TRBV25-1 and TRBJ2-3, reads EADIYQTPRYLVIGTGKKITLECSQTMGHDKMYWYQQDPGMELHLIHYSYGVNSTEKGDLSSESTVSRIRTEHFPLTLESARPSHTSQYLCASSHGGTDTQYFGPGTRLTVL.